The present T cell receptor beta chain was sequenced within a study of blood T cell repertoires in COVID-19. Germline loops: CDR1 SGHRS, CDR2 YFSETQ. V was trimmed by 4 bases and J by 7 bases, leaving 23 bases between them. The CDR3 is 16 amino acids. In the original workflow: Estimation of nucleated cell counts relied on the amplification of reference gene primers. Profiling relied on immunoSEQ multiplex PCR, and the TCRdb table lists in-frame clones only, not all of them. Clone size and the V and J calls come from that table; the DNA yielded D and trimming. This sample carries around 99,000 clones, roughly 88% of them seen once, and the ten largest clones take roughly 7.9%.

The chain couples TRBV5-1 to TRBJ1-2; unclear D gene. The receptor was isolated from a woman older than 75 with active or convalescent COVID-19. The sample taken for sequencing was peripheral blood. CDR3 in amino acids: CASSPGARQGAVGYTF. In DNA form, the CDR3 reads TGCGCCAGCAGCCCGGGAGCCAGACAAGGAGCGGTTGGCTACACCTTC. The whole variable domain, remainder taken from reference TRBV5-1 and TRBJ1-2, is KAGVTQTPRYLIKTRGQQVTLSCSPISGHRSVSWYQQTPGQGLQFLFEYFSETQRNKGNFPGRFSGRQFSNSRSEMNVSTLELGDSALYLCASSPGARQGAVGYTFGSGTRLTVV.